The T cell receptor (beta chain) described here comes from a study of blood T cell repertoires in COVID-19. Across the study: Sample material is recorded as cDNA or gDNA derived from T cells, B-cell-depleted T cells, or PBMCs.

How the authors handled the data: Reference gene primer amplification yielded estimated nucleated cell counts. The table came from immunoSEQ multiplex PCR; TCRdb's copy has only in-frame clones and leaves some out. V, J and clone size were drawn from that table, and D and trimming were deduced from the DNA. In the table there are tens of thousands of clones, about 89% of which are singletons. This CDR3 comprises 14 residues. Germline assignment: CDR1 SNHLY and CDR2 FYNNEI. V was trimmed by 4 bases and J by 6 bases, leaving 13 bases between them. J is TRBJ2-1 and V is TRBV2; D ambiguous. The source of this sequence is a man aged 55 to 70 with acute or convalescent COVID-19. The material sequenced was peripheral blood. CDR3 region: CASSVVGPPNEQFF. In DNA form, the CDR3 reads TGTGCCAGCAGTGTGGTGGGCCCCCCCAATGAGCAGTTCTTC. Full variable domain (missing parts from reference TRBV2 and TRBJ2-1): EPEVTQTPSHQVTQMGQEVILRCVPISNHLYFYWYRQILGQKVEFLVSFYNNEISEKSEIFDDQFSVERPDGSNFTLKIRSTKLEDSAMYFCASSVVGPPNEQFFGPGTRLTVL.